One T cell receptor (beta chain) is described in this entry. Its antigen has not been determined. Nothing much larger sits one base from this clone, and base qualities are not available. The entry originates in a study of blood T cell repertoires in COVID-19 (TCRdb year 2020). As for the study more broadly: The collaborator samples originated in the United States, Italy and Spain and spanned the acute and convalescent phases of COVID-19. Nearly every sample came with metadata listing a de-identified subject ID, COVID-19 status, age in years and sex. The samples were drawn from two sources: the first 160 participants of the ongoing ImmuneRACE study, and 1,200 or so subjects contributed by 6 global collaborators. The repertoires were released in a freely available public database intended as a resource for research on the immune response to SARS-CoV-2. Where HLA class I and class II types were available, the types were taken from metadata supplied by the sample provider, not from assay-based typing. The material from the prospective study consisted of cDNA or gDNA derived from T cells, B-cell-depleted T cells, or PBMCs. Deeply sampled blood TCRbeta repertoires from subjects exposed to, actively infected with, or recovered from COVID-19 were included in the dataset.

Each collaborating institution followed its own protocols to collect whole blood in K2EDTA tubes. For TCRbeta analysis, collaborator samples were shipped as frozen whole blood, as isolated PBMCs, or as DNA extracted from either sample type. The CDR1 and CDR2 encoded by the germline V gene are SNHLY and FYNNEI. V and J lose 1 base and 0 bases, and a span of 12 bases separates them. The CDR3, from cysteine to phenylalanine, totals 16 residues. This entry keeps only the CDR3 DNA: 48 bases, framed from base 1. TCRbeta CDR3 regions were amplified from genomic DNA by means of the immunoSEQ Assay, a bias-controlled multiplex PCR. The study's processing was this. Nucleated cell counts per sample were estimated from amplification of reference gene primers within the assay. To quantify the absolute abundance of each unique TCRbeta CDR3 rearrangement, sequence reads were collapsed and filtered. For each sample, productive Simpson clonality was calculated by taking the square root of Simpson's diversity index across productive rearrangements. TCRdb obtained this table from immuneACCESS and retained in-frame rearrangements with V and J assigned. These tables miss some clones; where compared with another copy, unresolved V genes account for less than half of the shortfall, and the remainder is unexplained. The D gene and trimming were derived from the DNA, and the V and J assignments and clone size from that table. The sample table shows 250,000 or so clones, and about 85% are seen once. The biggest ten clones account for 3% of the sample.

General findings and caveats noted by the study authors: The amount of clinical and demographic metadata varied by source and participant and was provided uncurated.

What was sequenced was peripheral blood. Rearrangement joined TRBV2 to TRBJ1-2; matching of 6 bases hints at TRBD1 as the D gene. This sequence originates from a man younger than 35 with active or convalescent COVID-19. The sequence in DNA is TGTGCCAGCAGTGAAGTTACAGGGAGAGCTAACTATGGCTACACCTTC. The encoded protein is CASSEVTGRANYGYTF.